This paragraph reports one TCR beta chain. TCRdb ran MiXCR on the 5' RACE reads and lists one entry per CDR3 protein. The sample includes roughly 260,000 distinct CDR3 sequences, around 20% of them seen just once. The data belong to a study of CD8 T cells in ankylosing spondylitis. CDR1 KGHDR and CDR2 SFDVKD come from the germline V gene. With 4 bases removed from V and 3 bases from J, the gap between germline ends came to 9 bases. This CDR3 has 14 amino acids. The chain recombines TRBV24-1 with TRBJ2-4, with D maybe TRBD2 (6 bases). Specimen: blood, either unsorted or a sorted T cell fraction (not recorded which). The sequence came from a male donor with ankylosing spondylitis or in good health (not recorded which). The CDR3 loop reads CATSEGGNKNIQYF. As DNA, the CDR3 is TGTGCCACCAGTGAGGGAGGAAACAAAAACATTCAGTACTTC.